This T cell receptor beta chain is from a study of blood T cell repertoires in COVID-19. Study in general: The analysed material was cDNA or gDNA that came from T cells, B-cell-depleted T cells, or PBMCs.

Participant ages covered roughly 18 to 89 years across 25 or so US areas. As processed by the authors: Estimation of nucleated cell counts relied on the amplification of reference gene primers. Here immunoSEQ multiplex PCR was the method, and the copy in TCRdb shows in-frame clones only, minus some. That table supplies the V and J calls and clone size; D and trimming were determined from the DNA. The sample consists of roughly 150,000 clones, roughly 78% of them appearing once. The CDR3 consists of 15 residues. Germline V gene data show CDR1 as MNHEY and CDR2 as SVGAGI. Trimming took off 0 bases at V and 8 bases at J, with 11 bases between the two ends.

The specimen was PBMCs or T cells enriched from blood (not recorded which). The clonotype was recovered from an older woman in a cohort exposed to, infected with or recovered from COVID-19 (not recorded which). This chain links TRBV6-5 with TRBJ1-6, with D uncertain. CDR3: CASSYSGEGDSPLHF. The CDR3 coding sequence is TGTGCCAGCAGTTACTCCGGGGAGGGCGATTCACCCCTCCACTTT.